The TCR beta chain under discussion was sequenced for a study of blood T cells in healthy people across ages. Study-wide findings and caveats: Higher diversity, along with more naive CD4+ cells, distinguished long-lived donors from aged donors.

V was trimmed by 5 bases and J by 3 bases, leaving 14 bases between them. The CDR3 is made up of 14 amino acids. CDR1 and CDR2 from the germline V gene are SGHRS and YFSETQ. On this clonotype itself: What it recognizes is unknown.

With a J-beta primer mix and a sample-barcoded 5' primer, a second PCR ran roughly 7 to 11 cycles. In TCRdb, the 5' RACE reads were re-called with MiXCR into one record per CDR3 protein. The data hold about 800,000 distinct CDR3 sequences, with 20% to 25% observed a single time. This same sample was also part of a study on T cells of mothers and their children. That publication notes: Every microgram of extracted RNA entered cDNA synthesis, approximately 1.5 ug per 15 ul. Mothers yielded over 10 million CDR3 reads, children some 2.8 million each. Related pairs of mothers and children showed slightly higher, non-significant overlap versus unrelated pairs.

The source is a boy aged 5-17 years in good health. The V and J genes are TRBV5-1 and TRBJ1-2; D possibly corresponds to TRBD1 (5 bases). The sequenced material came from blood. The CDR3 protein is CASRTAGQDYGYTF. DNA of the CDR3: TGCGCCAGCAGAACGGCAGGGCAGGACTATGGCTACACCTTC.